A single sample gave rise to the 20 T cell receptor beta chains below, sequenced in a study of cytomegalovirus exposure and HLA in healthy donors. Sequenced by immunoSEQ multiplex PCR; TCRdb stores in-frame clones only, minus some. Counted here are about 120,000 clones, 70% to 90% occurring once; the ten biggest clones make up about 4.4%. Sequenced: PBMCs. The origin of the receptors is a man younger than 35 in good health and CMV-seropositive.

The chain joins TRBV29-1 to TRBJ2-5, with D possibly TRBD1 on 5 matching bases. The CDR3 sequence is 12 residues long. CDR1 and CDR2 (germline): SQVTM, ANQGSEA. The germline V and J ends were trimmed by 3 bases and 5 bases, with 10 bases remaining between them. In nucleotides, the CDR3 is TGCAGCGTTGAGGGTCCAGGGGAGACCCAGTACTTC. This gives the protein CSVEGPGETQYF.

The chain uses TRBV6-6 and TRBJ2-7, with 7 bases matching TRBD1. The length of the CDR3 is 14 residues. The V gene end was trimmed by 2 bases and the J gene end by 2 bases; junction bases not matched to a gene: 3. From germline, CDR1 is MNHNY and CDR2 SVGAGI (reference sequence). The CDR3 reads CASSYPGQAYEQYF. CDR3 in DNA: TGTGCCAGCAGTTACCCCGGACAGGCCTACGAGCAGTACTTC.

The chain joins TRBV2 to TRBJ1-3, with TRBD1 matching 9 bases. The germline V gene encodes CDR1 SNHLY and CDR2 FYNNEI. V lost 4 bases, J lost 2 bases, and 0 bases stayed unmatched. The CDR3 contains 14 residues. CDR3 residues: CASSGQGAGNTIYF. CDR3 DNA sequence: TGTGCCAGCAGTGGACAGGGGGCTGGAAACACCATATATTTT.

The V gene is TRBV4-3, the J gene TRBJ2-1; a weak D match, TRBD2 (5 bases). There are 13 residues in the CDR3. Trimming pared 1 base from V and 7 bases from J, leaving 8 bases between. Germline V gene sequence: CDR1 LGHNA, CDR2 YSLEER. CDR3 amino acids: CASSQGRGNEQFF. The CDR3 nucleotides read TGCGCCAGCAGCCAAGGGCGAGGGAATGAGCAGTTCTTC.

V usage is TRBV27 and J usage is TRBJ1-2; 10 bases agree with TRBD1. The CDR3 contains 15 residues. With V trimmed by 3 bases and J by 2 bases, 3 bases remained unmatched. CDR1 MNHEY and CDR2 SMNVEV come from the germline V gene (reference sequence). CDR3 protein: CASSFRDRGNYGYTF. The CDR3, as DNA: TGTGCCAGCAGTTTCCGGGACAGGGGAAACTATGGCTACACCTTC.

The V call is TRBV5-1, the J call TRBJ2-2; TRBD1 matches 9 bases. The CDR3 runs to 15 residues. V gave up 4 bases and J gave up 5 bases; unmatched junction bases: 6. Germline CDR1 SGHRS, CDR2 YFSETQ. The CDR3 sequence: CASSARTGETGELFF. As DNA, the CDR3 is TGCGCCAGCAGCGCCAGGACAGGGGAGACCGGGGAGCTGTTTTTT.

The genes are TRBV18 and TRBJ1-5, with 10 nucleotides matching TRBD1. The CDR3 totals 17 residues. The V segment lost 0 bases and the J segment 11 bases; nucleotides outside the gene matches: 13. The germline gives CDR1 KGHSH, CDR2 LQKENI. CDR3 protein: CASSPPNLGQGRTAQHF. The CDR3 coding sequence is TGTGCCAGCTCACCACCCAACCTGGGACAGGGGCGAACGGCCCAGCATTTT. Full variable domain (rest looked up from reference TRBV18 and TRBJ1-5): NAGVMQNPRHLVRRRGQEARLRCSPMKGHSHVYWYRQLPEEGLKFMVYLQKENIIDESGMPKERFSAEFPKEGPSILRIQQVVRGDSAAYFCASSPPNLGQGRTAQHFGDGTRLSIL.

The V gene is TRBV7-9, the J gene TRBJ1-5, with a possible D match to TRBD1 (5 bases). The CDR3 loop spans 15 amino acids. Trimming took 5 bases from V and 2 from J, leaving 13 bases between them. The germline V gene has CDR1 SEHNR and CDR2 FQNEAQ (reference sequence). The CDR3: CASSPGRRGNQPQHF. CDR3 bases: TGTGCCAGCAGCCCAGGGCGGCGAGGCAATCAGCCCCAGCATTTT.

This clone was picked up a small number of times. This chain joins TRBV9 and TRBJ2-5; unclear D gene. V shed 0 bases and J shed 5 bases, with 14 bases lying between them. Germline CDR1 SGDLS, CDR2 YYNGEE. The CDR3 consists of 15 residues. The chain's CDR3 is CASSVGNGVGETQYF. CDR3 nucleotides: TGTGCCAGCAGCGTAGGGAACGGCGTCGGGGAGACCCAGTACTTC.

This rearrangement joins TRBV11-2 to TRBJ1-2; D might be TRBD1 (6 bases). With 7 bases removed from V and 4 bases from J, the gap between germline ends came to 13 bases. This CDR3 has 13 residues. Germline-derived CDR1 and CDR2 are SGHAT and FQNNGV. The CDR3 reads CASTQGQTYGYTF. DNA for the CDR3: TGTGCCAGCACCCAAGGACAGACCTATGGCTACACCTTC.

The chain couples TRBV28 to TRBJ2-7, with TRBD2 as a possible D gene (6 bases). This CDR3 spans 13 amino acids. V lost 4 bases to trimming and J lost 2 bases, with 9 bases between them. The germline gives CDR1 MDHEN, CDR2 SYDVKM. CDR3 protein: CASSWGVTYEQYF. In DNA, the CDR3 is TGTGCCAGCAGTTGGGGGGTAACCTACGAGCAGTACTTC.

The gene calls are TRBV5-1 and TRBJ2-1; TRBD2 might be the D (5 bases). V was clipped by 0 bases and J by 5 bases, with 12 bases between them. Germline V lookup: CDR1 SGHRS, CDR2 YFSETQ. CDR3 length: 15 amino acids. The CDR3 region is CASSLEVRADNEQFF. For the CDR3, the DNA is TGCGCCAGCAGCTTGGAGGTGCGGGCTGACAATGAGCAGTTCTTC. The whole variable domain, remainder taken from reference TRBV5-1 and TRBJ2-1, is KAGVTQTPRYLIKTRGQQVTLSCSPISGHRSVSWYQQTPGQGLQFLFEYFSETQRNKGNFPGRFSGRQFSNSRSEMNVSTLELGDSALYLCASSLEVRADNEQFFGPGTRLTVL.

V and J are TRBV13 and TRBJ1-6, with D possibly being TRBD1 (5 bases). Looked up from germline, CDR1 is PRHDT and CDR2 is FYEKMQ (reference sequence). Trimming left V 1 base short and J 9 bases short, with 16 bases between. The CDR3 has 16 amino acids. CDR3: CASSLVSQGLFSPLHF. The CDR3 DNA sequence: TGTGCCAGCAGCTTAGTAAGTCAGGGTCTTTTTTCACCCCTCCACTTT.

The rearrangement joins TRBV6-5 to TRBJ1-5; possibly TRBD1 for D (5 bases). Trimming pared 10 bases from V and 1 base from J, leaving 11 bases between. The germline CDR1 and CDR2 sequences are MNHEY and SVGAGI. The CDR3 has 13 residues. The CDR3 nucleotides are TGTGCCACCGCACAGGCCAGCAATCAGCCCCAGCATTTT. This codes for CATAQASNQPQHF.

The chain combines TRBV9 with TRBJ2-7, with a possible D match to TRBD1 (5 bases). Germline values: CDR1 SGDLS, CDR2 YYNGEE. The V and J ends lost 0 bases and 4 bases respectively, with 17 bases between them. This CDR3 has 16 amino acids. Here the CDR3 reads CASSVGAGPASYEQYF. CDR3 in DNA: TGTGCCAGCAGCGTAGGAGCAGGGCCGGCATCTTACGAGCAGTACTTC.

This clone was observed a single time. V is TRBV5-1 and J is TRBJ1-6; TRBD1 matches 7 bases. The germline V gene encodes CDR1 SGHRS and CDR2 YFSETQ. This CDR3 is 14 amino acids long. V lost 2 bases to trimming and J lost 5 bases; unmatched junction nucleotides: 1. The CDR3 nucleotides read TGCGCCAGCAGCTTCCAGGGGGATAATTCACCCCTCCACTTT. Protein product: CASSFQGDNSPLHF.

The chain employs TRBV5-1 and TRBJ1-3, with D perhaps matching TRBD1 (6 bases). The CDR3 sequence is 15 residues long. V lost 2 bases to trimming and J lost 0 bases, with 9 bases between them. Per the germline V gene, CDR1 is SGHRS and CDR2 is YFSETQ. The CDR3 sequence: CASSLRGSSGNTIYF. CDR3 nucleotide sequence: TGCGCCAGCAGCTTAAGGGGGAGCTCTGGAAACACCATATATTTT.

CDR3 region: CATSRPGADTQYF. The CDR3 DNA reads TGTGCCACCAGCAGGCCAGGGGCAGATACGCAGTATTTT. This rearrangement joins TRBV15 to TRBJ2-3, with D tentatively TRBD1 (6 bases). Trimming shortened V by 3 bases and J by 4 bases, and 8 bases separated the two germline ends. The CDR3 is 13 residues long. Germline loops: CDR1 LNHNV, CDR2 YYDKDF (reference sequence).

This rearrangement joins TRBV27 to TRBJ2-7; 8 positions match TRBD1. Losses at the gene ends were 2 bases for V and 5 bases for J; bases not matched to a gene: 5. The germline gives CDR1 MNHEY, CDR2 SMNVEV (reference sequence). The CDR3 has 14 residues. DNA of the CDR3: TGTGCCAGCAGTTTACTCCAGGGGGCCCACGAGCAGTACTTC. It translates to CASSLLQGAHEQYF.

This clone was counted once. The chain is built from TRBV29-1 and TRBJ2-5; 12 bases fit TRBD1. Per the germline V gene, CDR1 is SQVTM and CDR2 is ANQGSEA. J gave up 6 bases and V 4 bases, and 6 bases lay outside the gene matches. The CDR3 runs to 14 residues. CDR3 residues: CSVGGQGARKTQYF. CDR3 DNA sequence: TGCAGCGTTGGGGGACAGGGGGCTCGAAAGACCCAGTACTTC.